This is a list of T cell receptor beta chains from one sample in a study of brain T cells in children with intractable seizures. Libraries were prepared by immunoSEQ multiplex PCR; TCRdb keeps only in-frame clonotypes and omits some of them. The sample consists of about 340,000 clones, 85% to 95% of them appearing once. This specimen was peripheral blood, taken approximately 5 months after surgery. The receptors derive from a boy younger than two with tuberous sclerosis and intractable seizures. Both conserved end residues are part of each CDR3. The order of the fields is clone size, J gene, V gene, D gene, CDR3 DNA, CDR3 protein. The D gene is left open where the match is weak. Expanded clones get a size class; other rows say once, few or many, or leave the size out.

size: NA
J: TRBJ2-1
V: TRBV5-5
D: NA
DNA: TGTGCCAGCAGCCCGACAGTGAGCTCCTACAATGAGCAGTTCTTC
CDR3: CASSPTVSSYNEQFF

size: NA
J: TRBJ1-1
V: TRBV6-5
D: NA
DNA: TGTGCCAGCAGTTACTCGGGCAGGAACACTGAAGCTTTCTTT
CDR3: CASSYSGRNTEAFF

size: NA
J: TRBJ2-2
V: TRBV28
D: TRBD2
DNA: TGTGCCAGCAGTTGGGGCGGGAGTGACACCGGGGAGTTGTTTTTT
CDR3: CASSWGGSDTGELFF

size: NA
J: TRBJ2-1
V: TRBV7-9
D: NA
DNA: TGTGCCAGCAGCTTAGGTACAGGGAACTACAATGAGCAGTTCTTC
CDR3: CASSLGTGNYNEQFF

size: NA
J: TRBJ2-7
V: TRBV6-5
D: TRBD2
DNA: TGTGCCAGCAGTTGGTCGACTAGCGGGAGTTACGAGCAGTACTTC
CDR3: CASSWSTSGSYEQYF

size: once
J: TRBJ2-1
V: TRBV27
D: NA
DNA: TGTGCCAGCACCTTTATCGACAGAAAAGACAATGAGCAGTTCTTC
CDR3: CASTFIDRKDNEQFF

size: NA
J: TRBJ1-4
V: TRBV2
D: NA
DNA: TGTGCCAGCAGTGAGACAGGAGCAACTAATGAAAAACTGTTTTTT
CDR3: CASSETGATNEKLFF

size: NA
J: TRBJ2-1
V: TRBV6-1
D: TRBD2
DNA: TGTGCCAGCAGGGAAGCGGGGGTCTCCTACAATGAGCAGTTCTTC
CDR3: CASREAGVSYNEQFF

size: NA
J: TRBJ1-1
V: TRBV25-1
D: TRBD1
DNA: TGTGCCAGCAGTGACCTCACAGGGGTGCAGGGGAACACTGAAGCTTTCTTT
CDR3: CASSDLTGVQGNTEAFF

size: NA
J: TRBJ2-7
V: TRBV27
D: TRBD1
DNA: TGTGCCAGCAGCGTCCGTCCGGGACAGCCCTACGAGCAGTACTTC
CDR3: CASSVRPGQPYEQYF

size: NA
J: TRBJ1-2
V: TRBV5-4
D: NA
DNA: TGTGCCAGCAGCTTGGACCTCGGGTATGGCTACACCTTC
CDR3: CASSLDLGYGYTF

size: NA
J: TRBJ1-1
V: TRBV18
D: NA
DNA: TGTGCCAGCTCACCCCACCCGGCGTTTGAAGCTTTCTTT
CDR3: CASSPHPAFEAFF

size: once
J: TRBJ2-5
V: TRBV21-1
D: NA
DNA: TGTGCCAGCAGCCGGCGGGGCCTATACATTAAAAACGGGGGTGAGGCCCAGTACTTC
CDR3: CASSRRGLYIKNGGEAQYF

size: NA
J: TRBJ1-2
V: TRBV5-4
D: TRBD1
DNA: TGTGCCAGCAGCACTCACGACAGGGGGGATGGCTACACCTTC
CDR3: CASSTHDRGDGYTF

size: NA
J: TRBJ2-5
V: TRBV5-8
D: TRBD2
DNA: TGTGCCAGCAGCCACGGGACTAGCGGGAGTGAGGAGACCCAGTACTTC
CDR3: CASSHGTSGSEETQYF

size: NA
J: TRBJ2-7
V: TRBV11-1
D: NA
DNA: TGTGCCAGCAGCCCACTCGGTCTTCCGTACGAGCAGTACTTC
CDR3: CASSPLGLPYEQYF

size: NA
J: TRBJ1-5
V: TRBV28
D: NA
DNA: TGTGCCAGCAGTTTAAATCAGCCCCAGCATTTT
CDR3: CASSLNQPQHF

size: NA
J: TRBJ2-2
V: TRBV29-1
D: NA
DNA: TGCAGCGTAGTAGGAAGTTCGAACACCGGGGAGCTGTTTTTT
CDR3: CSVVGSSNTGELFF

size: NA
J: TRBJ1-4
V: TRBV19
D: NA
DNA: TGTGCCAGTAGTATTAGAACTAATGAAAAACTGTTTTTT
CDR3: CASSIRTNEKLFF

size: once
J: TRBJ1-6
V: TRBV7-9
D: NA
DNA: TGTGCCAGCAGCTCGGGTTTAGGGCGTTCACCCCTCCACTTT
CDR3: CASSSGLGRSPLHF

size: NA
J: TRBJ1-6
V: TRBV3-1/TRBV3-2
D: NA
DNA: TGTGCCAGCAGCCAAGTGATCGGGGGGCTGGCACCCCTCCACTTT
CDR3: CASSQVIGGLAPLHF

size: once
J: TRBJ1-5
V: TRBV6-2/TRBV6-3
D: NA
DNA: TGTGCCAGCAGCCACCTTTTGAGCGGGGCAGGTCAGCCCCAGCATTTT
CDR3: CASSHLLSGAGQPQHF

size: NA
J: TRBJ1-2
V: TRBV20-1
D: NA
DNA: TGCAGTGCTACCACTAACGGGCTATTTACCTTC
CDR3: CSATTNGLFTF

size: NA
J: TRBJ1-2
V: TRBV7-9
D: NA
DNA: TGTGCCAGCAGCTTAGAGGGGGTCAGTAACTATGGCTACACCTTC
CDR3: CASSLEGVSNYGYTF

size: NA
J: TRBJ1-3
V: TRBV10-3
D: NA
DNA: TGTGCCATCAGGGGGGACGGAAACACCATATATTTT
CDR3: CAIRGDGNTIYF

size: NA
J: TRBJ1-1
V: TRBV6-5
D: NA
DNA: TGTGCCAGCAGTTACTCGACTGGGTATACTGAAGCTTTCTTT
CDR3: CASSYSTGYTEAFF

size: NA
J: TRBJ2-7
V: TRBV5-8
D: TRBD1
DNA: TGTGCCAGCGCCCGGGGGACAGGTTACGGCGAGCAGTACTTC
CDR3: CASARGTGYGEQYF

size: NA
J: TRBJ2-1
V: TRBV5-5
D: TRBD2
DNA: TGTGCCAGCAGCAACCCCGGGACTAGCTATTGGGAGCAGTTCTTC
CDR3: CASSNPGTSYWEQFF

size: NA
J: TRBJ1-6
V: TRBV5-1
D: NA
DNA: TGCGCCAGCAGCTTGGGTCCAGGGAGTACTTCACCCCTCCACTTT
CDR3: CASSLGPGSTSPLHF

size: NA
J: TRBJ2-3
V: TRBV7-8
D: NA
DNA: TGTGCCAGCAGCTCCCGAAGCTTCACAGATACGCAGTATTTT
CDR3: CASSSRSFTDTQYF

size: NA
J: TRBJ2-7
V: TRBV10-3
D: NA
DNA: TGTGCCATCAGTGAGTCGATGCCTTCAGGGGAGAGGTACGAGCAGTACTTC
CDR3: CAISESMPSGERYEQYF

size: once
J: TRBJ2-5
V: TRBV9
D: NA
DNA: TGTGCCAGCAGCGTAGGGGACCCCGAGGCCCAGTACTTC
CDR3: CASSVGDPEAQYF

size: NA
J: TRBJ1-2
V: TRBV10-2
D: NA
DNA: TGCGCCAGCAGTGAGTCGATCCTAGCGGGTGGCTACACCTTC
CDR3: CASSESILAGGYTF

size: NA
J: TRBJ1-2
V: TRBV6-5
D: NA
DNA: TGTGCCAGCAGCCGGACGGGCCGAGGCTACACCTTC
CDR3: CASSRTGRGYTF

size: NA
J: TRBJ1-4
V: TRBV15
D: TRBD1
DNA: TGTGCCACCAGCAGAGATCTGGGACAGAATGAAAAACTGTTTTTT
CDR3: CATSRDLGQNEKLFF

size: NA
J: TRBJ2-5
V: TRBV9
D: NA
DNA: TGTGCCAGCAGCCCGAGGGACGGGCAAGAGACCCAGTACTTC
CDR3: CASSPRDGQETQYF

size: NA
J: TRBJ2-1
V: TRBV24-1
D: NA
DNA: TGTGCCACCAGTCCGTCTCACCTTCCTAATTACAATGAGCAGTTCTTC
CDR3: CATSPSHLPNYNEQFF

size: NA
J: TRBJ2-1
V: TRBV4-1
D: TRBD2
DNA: TGCGCCAGCAGCCAAGACGGGAGGAGATATGTTGAGAATGAGCAGTTCTTC
CDR3: CASSQDGRRYVENEQFF

size: once
J: TRBJ2-7
V: TRBV19
D: TRBD2
DNA: TGTGCCAGTAGTCTAGCGGGAGGACCCTACGAGCAGTACTTC
CDR3: CASSLAGGPYEQYF

size: NA
J: TRBJ1-1
V: TRBV12-3/TRBV12-4
D: NA
DNA: TGTGCCAGCAGTTTTCAGGAATGGACTGAAGCTTTCTTT
CDR3: CASSFQEWTEAFF

size: once
J: TRBJ1-2
V: TRBV30
D: NA
DNA: TGTGCCTGGAGTAAAACACGGTCCTATGGCTACACCTTC
CDR3: CAWSKTRSYGYTF

size: NA
J: TRBJ2-1
V: TRBV4-1
D: TRBD2
DNA: TGCGCCAGCAGCCACCCTAGCGGTAGCTACAATGAGCAGTTCTTC
CDR3: CASSHPSGSYNEQFF

size: NA
J: TRBJ1-2
V: TRBV18
D: TRBD1
DNA: TGTGCCAGCTCACCACCGTCGTACAGGGGGATCTATGGCTACACCTTC
CDR3: CASSPPSYRGIYGYTF

size: few
J: TRBJ1-5
V: TRBV2
D: NA
DNA: TGTGCCAGCAGCCCCAGGGAGATTAGCAATCAGCCCCAGCATTTT
CDR3: CASSPREISNQPQHF

size: NA
J: TRBJ2-5
V: TRBV12-5
D: TRBD2
DNA: TGTGCTAGTGGTTTGCTCCCAGCGGGAGGGCCAGAGACCCAGTACTTC
CDR3: CASGLLPAGGPETQYF